Below are 5 T cell receptor beta chains sequenced from a single sample in a study of blood T cell repertoires in COVID-19. Assay used: immunoSEQ multiplex PCR; TCRdb lists only in-frame clones, some missing. The sample holds 450,000 to 500,000 clones, 70% to 90% seen once. The sequencing sample was made of peripheral blood. These receptors all stem from a human donor in a cohort sampled during active COVID-19.

The chain is built from TRBV15 and TRBJ1-1, with D tentatively TRBD1 (5 bases). Trimming removed 0 bases from V and 11 bases from J, with 13 bases in between. The CDR3 consists of 13 residues. Germline V gives CDR1 LNHNV, CDR2 YYDKDF (reference sequence). The CDR3 DNA follows: TGTGCCACCAGCAGAGATCGGGGGAGGGTTGCTTTCTTT. This sequence encodes CATSRDRGRVAFF.

Concerning this clone itself: The same CDR3 also results from other DNA sequences found in this sample. This chain uses TRBV4-3 with TRBJ1-4; no clear D gene. Deletions cut 3 bases from V and 0 bases from J, with 8 bases between. The CDR3 totals 15 residues. CDR1 is LGHNA and CDR2 is YSLEER in the germline V gene. DNA of the CDR3: TGCGCCAGCAGCCAGGAGGGTGCAACTAATGAAAAACTGTTTTTT. Translation gives CASSQEGATNEKLFF.

This clone was seen only once. The chain joins TRBV11-3 to TRBJ2-1; 8 bases match TRBD2. CDR1 and CDR2 (germline): SGHNT, YENEEA. This CDR3 spans 12 amino acids. The ends lost 5 bases at V and 12 bases at J; junction bases unmatched: 6. CDR3 region: CASSPGGELQFF. The DNA of the CDR3 is TGTGCCAGCAGCCCCGGGGGGGAACTGCAGTTCTTC.

J is TRBJ1-2 and V is TRBV14; D is unresolved. The germline V and J ends were trimmed by 0 bases and 8 bases, with 10 bases remaining between them. CDR3 length: 13 residues. Germline-derived CDR1 and CDR2 are SGHDN and FVKESK. The CDR3 reads CASSQDVYRGYTF. CDR3 sequence (DNA): TGTGCCAGCAGCCAAGACGTTTATCGGGGCTACACCTTC.

The V and J genes are TRBV19 and TRBJ2-5, with TRBD2 identical over 8 bases. V lost 5 bases and J lost 2; bases outside the gene matches: 13. This CDR3 region has 17 residues. Germline values: CDR1 LNHDA, CDR2 SQIVND (reference sequence). For the CDR3, the DNA is TGTGCCAGTAGTCTAAACAGCGGGAGAGCTCCTCAAGAGACCCAGTACTTC. This codes for CASSLNSGRAPQETQYF.